This is a list of T cell receptor beta chains from one sample in a study of control samples from healthy donors and cancer patients. Some clones are missing from TCRdb's copy, which holds only in-frame ones; the method was immunoSEQ multiplex PCR. The sample contains 130,000 or so clones, about 93% of which appear only once. The sample was blood. The receptors shown here come from a man between 35 and 55 years old in good health. The CDR3 runs from the conserved cysteine through the conserved F or W. A D gene is named only where the DNA matches it firmly. Clone size appears in some rows only: once, few, many, or a class for an expanded clone.

d_gene,v_gene,abundance,j_gene,len,CDR3nt,CDR3aa
.,TRBV5-5,.,TRBJ1-1,14,TGTGCCAGCAGCACTAGGCAGGGAGGGACTGAAGCTTTCTTT,CASSTRQGGTEAFF
TRBD1,TRBV9,.,TRBJ2-2,17,TGTGCCAGCAGCGTGGCTCCCGGGACAGCCTCAAACGGGGAGCTGTTTTTT,CASSVAPGTASNGELFF
.,TRBV18,.,TRBJ2-5,14,TGTGCCAGCTCACCCTCTTATAGCCTCGAGACCCAGTACTTC,CASSPSYSLETQYF
.,TRBV19,.,TRBJ2-7,16,TGTGCCAGTAGTATAGGCGCAGGGGTGTATTCCTACGAGCAGTACTTC,CASSIGAGVYSYEQYF
.,TRBV5-4,.,TRBJ2-5,15,TGTGCCAGCAGCTTGGGACTAGACCGCGAAGAGACCCAGTACTTC,CASSLGLDREETQYF
.,TRBV21-1,few,TRBJ1-4,12,TGTGCCAGCAGCACCATGTATGGGGAACTGTTTTTT,CASSTMYGELFF
.,TRBV7-3,.,TRBJ2-1,13,TGTGCCAGCAGCCTAAACGGGGTCGGTGAGCAGTTCTTC,CASSLNGVGEQFF
.,TRBV6-1,.,TRBJ2-3,13,TGTGCCAGCAGTGAAGCGGGAATAGATACGCAGTATTTT,CASSEAGIDTQYF
.,TRBV2,.,TRBJ1-6,13,TGTGCCAGCACGTTCGACAGCAATTCACCCCTCCACTTT,CASTFDSNSPLHF
.,TRBV28,.,TRBJ1-1,12,TGTGCCAGCAGCCCCGGACGGGTTGAAGCTTTCTTT,CASSPGRVEAFF
.,TRBV5-4,.,TRBJ2-3,13,TGTGCCAGCAGCGTCCGACGGGGCGATACGCAGTATTTT,CASSVRRGDTQYF
.,TRBV7-9,.,TRBJ2-3,13,TGTGCCAGCAGCCGGACGGGCACAGATACGCAGTATTTT,CASSRTGTDTQYF
.,TRBV6-5,.,TRBJ1-3,15,TGTGCCAGCAGTAGCACAGGAGCCCCTGGAAACACCATATATTTT,CASSSTGAPGNTIYF
TRBD1,TRBV7-7,once,TRBJ2-5,15,TGTGCTAGCAGCCCCCGACCAGGGGGTTTTGAGACCCAGTACTTC,CASSPRPGGFETQYF
.,TRBV13,.,TRBJ1-2,14,TGTGCCAGCAGTTTTCCTCAGGGCGAGTTGGGCTACACCTTC,CASSFPQGELGYTF
.,TRBV18,.,TRBJ1-3,15,TGTGCCAGCTCACCCGACAGGAGCTCTGGAAACACCATATATTTT,CASSPDRSSGNTIYF
TRBD2,TRBV12-5,once,TRBJ2-3,17,TGTGCTAGTGGTTTGGGGGACTATGCCGTCGGCACAGATACGCAGTATTTT,CASGLGDYAVGTDTQYF
.,TRBV24-1,once,TRBJ2-2,14,TGTGCCACCAGGTCTTCCAGAGACACCGGGGAGCTGTTTTTT,CATRSSRDTGELFF